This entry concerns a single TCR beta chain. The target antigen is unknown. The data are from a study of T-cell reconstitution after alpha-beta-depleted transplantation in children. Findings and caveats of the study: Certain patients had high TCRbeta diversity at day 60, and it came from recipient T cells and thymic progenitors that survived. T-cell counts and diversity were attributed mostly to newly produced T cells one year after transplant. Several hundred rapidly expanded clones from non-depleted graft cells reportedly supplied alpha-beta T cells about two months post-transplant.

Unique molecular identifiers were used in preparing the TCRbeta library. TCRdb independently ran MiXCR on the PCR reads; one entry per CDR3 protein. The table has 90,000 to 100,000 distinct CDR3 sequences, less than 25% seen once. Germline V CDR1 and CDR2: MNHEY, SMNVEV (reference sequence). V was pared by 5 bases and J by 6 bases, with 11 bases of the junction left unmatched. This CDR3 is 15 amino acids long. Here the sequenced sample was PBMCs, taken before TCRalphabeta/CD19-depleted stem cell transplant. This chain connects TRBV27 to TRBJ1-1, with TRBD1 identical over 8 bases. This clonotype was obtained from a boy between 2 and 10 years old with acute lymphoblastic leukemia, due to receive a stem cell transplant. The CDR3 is CASSHIRDRISEAFF. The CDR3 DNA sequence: TGTGCCAGCAGTCATATTCGGGACAGGATTTCTGAAGCTTTCTTT.